Listed below are T cell receptor beta chains from one sample, sequenced in a study of cytomegalovirus exposure and HLA in healthy donors. Profiled with immunoSEQ multiplex PCR; TCRdb holds only in-frame clones, not every one. This table has about 120,000 clones, 8% to 10% appearing once. The sample was PBMCs. The receptors were sampled from a man under 40 in good health and CMV-seronegative. Each CDR3 is given with its conserved first and last residue. Each record gives: CDR3 DNA, CDR3 protein, clone size, D gene, V gene, J gene. A D gene is named only where the DNA matches it firmly. Size values are once, few and many counts, or a class for expanded clones, and some rows have none.

DNA: TGTGCCAGCAGTTACGTCGAGTCTCCTATGGACGAGCAGTACTTC
CDR3: CASSYVESPMDEQYF
size: NA
D: NA
V: TRBV6-5
J: TRBJ2-7

DNA: TGTGCCAGTAGTCACCTGGTGGGGCACAATGAGCAGTTCTTC
CDR3: CASSHLVGHNEQFF
size: NA
D: NA
V: TRBV19
J: TRBJ2-1

DNA: TGTGCCAGCAGCTTATTAAACACTGAAGCTTTCTTT
CDR3: CASSLLNTEAFF
size: NA
D: NA
V: TRBV7-9
J: TRBJ1-1

DNA: TGTGCCAGCAGGCCCGCAAACTGGACTATTAAATGGCTGTTTTTT
CDR3: CASRPANWTIKWLFF
size: few
D: NA
V: TRBV28
J: TRBJ2-2

DNA: TGTGCCAGCAGTCCCGGGACTAGCCTCCCAGATACGCAGTATTTT
CDR3: CASSPGTSLPDTQYF
size: few
D: TRBD2
V: TRBV2
J: TRBJ2-3

DNA: TGTGCCAGCAGCTTAGCGCAGGGTTCAACCTACGAGCAGTACTTC
CDR3: CASSLAQGSTYEQYF
size: NA
D: NA
V: TRBV7-9
J: TRBJ2-7

DNA: TGTGCCAGCAGTTTATACGGGAGCTACGAGCAGTACTTC
CDR3: CASSLYGSYEQYF
size: few
D: NA
V: TRBV28
J: TRBJ2-7

DNA: TGTGCCAGCAGCCAAGATCCGGGAGAAAACACTGAAGCTTTCTTT
CDR3: CASSQDPGENTEAFF
size: NA
D: NA
V: TRBV4-2
J: TRBJ1-1

DNA: TGTGCCAGCTCACCGCCGGCAGGGGAAGAGCAGTACTTC
CDR3: CASSPPAGEEQYF
size: NA
D: NA
V: TRBV18
J: TRBJ2-7

DNA: TGCAGCGTTGACAGGTCAGACTATGGCTACACCTTC
CDR3: CSVDRSDYGYTF
size: few
D: NA
V: TRBV29-1
J: TRBJ1-2

DNA: TGTGCCAGCAACCAGGGGGCACTGAACACTGAAGCTTTCTTT
CDR3: CASNQGALNTEAFF
size: NA
D: TRBD1
V: TRBV2
J: TRBJ1-1

DNA: TGCGCCAGCAGCTCCCCGGGGCAAGAGACCCAGTACTTC
CDR3: CASSSPGQETQYF
size: NA
D: NA
V: TRBV5-1
J: TRBJ2-5

DNA: TGTGCCAGCAGCCAATCACCAGGGAACACGCAGTATTTT
CDR3: CASSQSPGNTQYF
size: NA
D: NA
V: TRBV16
J: TRBJ2-3

DNA: TGCGCCAGCAGTGAGTCGCAGGGGGCGGGGGAGACCCAGTACTTC
CDR3: CASSESQGAGETQYF
size: few
D: TRBD1
V: TRBV10-1
J: TRBJ2-5

DNA: TGTGCCAGCGGAGATCTAGCGGGAGGGGGGGAGCAGTTCTTC
CDR3: CASGDLAGGGEQFF
size: few
D: TRBD2
V: TRBV7-9
J: TRBJ2-1

DNA: TGTGCCAGCAGTATAGACAGGACCTGGGGGTACGAGCAGTACTTC
CDR3: CASSIDRTWGYEQYF
size: NA
D: NA
V: TRBV7-9
J: TRBJ2-7

DNA: TGTGCCAGTAGTATCTCGGGGACAGGGCACACCGGGGAGCTGTTTTTT
CDR3: CASSISGTGHTGELFF
size: NA
D: TRBD1
V: TRBV19
J: TRBJ2-2

DNA: TGCGCCAGCAGCCTCCGGACAGGGGGAACTAATGAAAAACTGTTTTTT
CDR3: CASSLRTGGTNEKLFF
size: NA
D: TRBD1
V: TRBV4-1
J: TRBJ1-4

DNA: TGCACATATGGACAGGGCGGCGGCTACACCTTC
CDR3: CTYGQGGGYTF
size: NA
D: TRBD1
V: TRBV29-1
J: TRBJ1-2

DNA: TGTGCCAGCAGTTACTCTGGACAGCTCGCTTCCTACGAGCAGTACTTC
CDR3: CASSYSGQLASYEQYF
size: few
D: NA
V: TRBV6-5
J: TRBJ2-7

DNA: TGCGCCAGCAGCCCTGGACAGTTAAAAGGCCAAGAGACCCAGTACTTC
CDR3: CASSPGQLKGQETQYF
size: NA
D: NA
V: TRBV5-1
J: TRBJ2-5

DNA: TGTGCCAGCTCGTATCGGGAGGGAGAGACCCAGTACTTC
CDR3: CASSYREGETQYF
size: few
D: TRBD2
V: TRBV18
J: TRBJ2-5

DNA: TGTGCCAGCTCACCCCCCTTGACTCGCGGGGGGGTCTACGAGCAGTACTTC
CDR3: CASSPPLTRGGVYEQYF
size: NA
D: TRBD2
V: TRBV18
J: TRBJ2-7

DNA: TGTGCCAGTAGTTCCAGCGGGAGTACTTCCTACGAGCAGTACTTC
CDR3: CASSSSGSTSYEQYF
size: few
D: TRBD2
V: TRBV19
J: TRBJ2-7

DNA: TGTGCCTGGAGGGGGGGGGCAACTATTGGAAACACCATATATTTT
CDR3: CAWRGGATIGNTIYF
size: few
D: NA
V: TRBV30
J: TRBJ1-3

DNA: TGCAGCGTTGAAGTTTCCCAAAACACTGAAGCTTTCTTT
CDR3: CSVEVSQNTEAFF
size: NA
D: NA
V: TRBV29-1
J: TRBJ1-1

DNA: TGTGCCTGGAGTAGCAGGACAGGGGGCGATGAGACCCAGTACTTC
CDR3: CAWSSRTGGDETQYF
size: few
D: TRBD1
V: TRBV30
J: TRBJ2-5

DNA: TGTGCCAGCAGCACAGGACTAGCGGAAGAGACCCAGTACTTC
CDR3: CASSTGLAEETQYF
size: NA
D: TRBD2
V: TRBV9
J: TRBJ2-5

DNA: TGTGCCATCAGTGATGCGTATGAGCAGTTCTTC
CDR3: CAISDAYEQFF
size: NA
D: NA
V: TRBV10-3
J: TRBJ2-1

DNA: TGCGCCAGCAGCCAAGGGACAGGCCGGTCCTACGAGCAGTACTTC
CDR3: CASSQGTGRSYEQYF
size: NA
D: TRBD1
V: TRBV4-1
J: TRBJ2-7

DNA: TGTGCCAGTAGTATCGGACAGGGGACCTCCTACGAGCAGTACTTC
CDR3: CASSIGQGTSYEQYF
size: NA
D: TRBD1
V: TRBV19
J: TRBJ2-7

DNA: TGCGCCAGCAGCCAAGATAGAGGGATCGGCGGCGAGCAGTACTTC
CDR3: CASSQDRGIGGEQYF
size: NA
D: NA
V: TRBV4-3
J: TRBJ2-7

DNA: TGTGCCAGTAAACAGGGGGTGTACGAGCAGTACTTC
CDR3: CASKQGVYEQYF
size: NA
D: TRBD1
V: TRBV28
J: TRBJ2-7

DNA: TGTGCCAGCAGCTTAGTGGAGGGTAAGAGATCCTCCGAAGCTTTCTTT
CDR3: CASSLVEGKRSSEAFF
size: few
D: NA
V: TRBV7-9
J: TRBJ1-1

DNA: TGTGCCAGCAGCTTCTCTCCAACGGTAAATTCACCCCTCCACTTT
CDR3: CASSFSPTVNSPLHF
size: few
D: NA
V: TRBV5-5
J: TRBJ1-6

DNA: TGCGCCAGCGCCAAACAGGGGGCGCTAACAGATACGCAGTATTTT
CDR3: CASAKQGALTDTQYF
size: few
D: TRBD1
V: TRBV10-2
J: TRBJ2-3

DNA: TGTGCCAGCAGCTTGCTACAGGGTAAAGAGACCCAGTACTTC
CDR3: CASSLLQGKETQYF
size: NA
D: NA
V: TRBV5-4
J: TRBJ2-5

DNA: TGCGCCAGCGGGGAGGGGAGGTCCTATAATTCACCCCTCCACTTT
CDR3: CASGEGRSYNSPLHF
size: few
D: NA
V: TRBV10-2
J: TRBJ1-6

DNA: TGTGCCAGTAGTGCGGACAGGGAAGAGACCCAGTACTTC
CDR3: CASSADREETQYF
size: NA
D: TRBD1
V: TRBV19
J: TRBJ2-5

DNA: TGTGCCAGCAGCGGAGGAAGGGCGGGAGTCCCTAGCACAGATACGCAGTATTTT
CDR3: CASSGGRAGVPSTDTQYF
size: few
D: TRBD2
V: TRBV9
J: TRBJ2-3

DNA: TGTGCCAGCAGTTACTCACACGCCTCCCAGCCCCAGCATTTT
CDR3: CASSYSHASQPQHF
size: NA
D: NA
V: TRBV6-5
J: TRBJ1-5

DNA: TGTGCCAGTCAGAACACCGGGGAGCTGTTTTTT
CDR3: CASQNTGELFF
size: NA
D: NA
V: TRBV6-5
J: TRBJ2-2

DNA: TGTGCTAGCAGCTTAGAACGAGACAATGAGCAGTTCTTC
CDR3: CASSLERDNEQFF
size: NA
D: NA
V: TRBV7-7
J: TRBJ2-1

DNA: TGTGCCAGCAGTGAGAAGAGGGCCCAGTACTTC
CDR3: CASSEKRAQYF
size: few
D: NA
V: TRBV6-1
J: TRBJ2-5

DNA: TGTGCCAGCAATAGGGGGCTTTATAATTCACCCCTCCACTTT
CDR3: CASNRGLYNSPLHF
size: NA
D: TRBD1
V: TRBV2
J: TRBJ1-6

DNA: TGTGCCAGCAGCTTAGGCGGGACAGGGGGCGGTGAGACCCAGTACTTC
CDR3: CASSLGGTGGGETQYF
size: NA
D: TRBD1
V: TRBV13
J: TRBJ2-5

DNA: TGTGCCAGCAGCCAAGATCGGGCTAGCGGGACGGTCGGAGATACGCAGTATTTT
CDR3: CASSQDRASGTVGDTQYF
size: NA
D: TRBD2
V: TRBV14
J: TRBJ2-3

DNA: TGTGCCAGCAGCGTCACAGGGGGGGAAGGCGAGCAGTACTTC
CDR3: CASSVTGGEGEQYF
size: NA
D: NA
V: TRBV9
J: TRBJ2-7

DNA: TGTGCCAGTAGTACCCGGGACAGGGGTAGGTATTTT
CDR3: CASSTRDRGRYF
size: few
D: TRBD1
V: TRBV19
J: TRBJ2-3

DNA: TGTGCCAGCAGCTCCCCCGACCTTGGGGGGTACTGGTATTTT
CDR3: CASSSPDLGGYWYF
size: NA
D: NA
V: TRBV7-8
J: TRBJ1-3

DNA: TGTGCCTGGATCACAGGGGGGAGAGCTTTCTTT
CDR3: CAWITGGRAFF
size: NA
D: TRBD1
V: TRBV30
J: TRBJ1-1